The 30 T cell receptor beta chains presented below share a single source sample, sequenced in a study of blood T cell repertoires in COVID-19. TCRdb's copy holds only in-frame clones and misses some; the assay was immunoSEQ multiplex PCR. The sample shows some 120,000 clones, 80% to 90% of them seen only once. The sequencing input was peripheral blood. The receptor source for this set is a woman between 45 and 60 years old with acute or convalescent COVID-19.

This chain uses TRBV5-1 with TRBJ2-1; TRBD2 aligns across 12 bases. This CDR3 comprises 21 residues. Germline V gene data show CDR1 as SGHRS and CDR2 as YFSETQ. The trim removed 0 bases at V and 7 bases at J, leaving 20 bases unmatched. The CDR3 is CASSLALGLKPSGRAGNEQFF. CDR3 DNA sequence: TGCGCCAGCAGCTTGGCCCTGGGTTTGAAGCCTAGCGGGAGGGCCGGGAATGAGCAGTTCTTC.

The chain employs TRBV18 and TRBJ2-3; TRBD2 is a possible D gene (5 bases). V shed 4 bases and J shed 6 bases, with 20 bases lying between them. Germline-derived CDR1 and CDR2 are KGHSH and LQKENI. The CDR3 extends over 16 amino acids. The CDR3 DNA reads as TGTGCCAGCTCACAGGGATATAGTGAGGGAGCGGATACGCAGTATTTT. Its translation: CASSQGYSEGADTQYF.

The chain is built from TRBV10-2 and TRBJ2-2; 11 nucleotides align to TRBD1. The CDR3 consists of 13 residues. The germline V gene has CDR1 WSHSY and CDR2 SAAADI. The CDR3: CAGTGGDTGELFF. CDR3 DNA: TGCGCAGGGACAGGGGGGGACACCGGGGAGCTGTTTTTT.

The chain links TRBV7-3 to TRBJ2-7; TRBD2 is a possible D gene (7 bases). CDR1 SGHTA and CDR2 FQGTGA come from the germline V gene. The CDR3 sequence is 15 residues long. Trimming stripped 5 bases from V and 4 bases from J, with 18 bases between. The CDR3 loop reads CASSPLGGGVYEQYF. The CDR3 bases are TGTGCCAGCAGCCCCCTTGGAGGGGGGGTATACGAGCAGTACTTC.

DNA of the CDR3: TGTGCCACCAGCCCTGGGGGCGACGAGCAGTACTTC. Protein sequence: CATSPGGDEQYF. The genes are TRBV24-1 and TRBJ2-7, with a weak D call TRBD1 (6 bases). The CDR3 has 12 residues. With 7 bases removed from V and 5 bases from J, the gap between germline ends came to 11 bases. The germline CDR1 and CDR2 sequences are KGHDR and SFDVKD.

The chain employs TRBV29-1 and TRBJ1-1; no firm D call. Germline CDR1 and CDR2: SQVTM and ANQGSEA. The CDR3 is 11 residues long. The CDR3 loop is CTAGDGTEAFF. CDR3 coding DNA: TGCACGGCGGGCGACGGCACTGAAGCTTTCTTT.

The sample holds one count of this clone. V usage is TRBV10-3 and J usage is TRBJ1-1; D unclear. V lost 7 bases, J lost 0 bases, and 9 bases lay in between. The CDR3 extends over 13 amino acids. The germline V gene has CDR1 ENHRY and CDR2 SYGVKD. CDR3 loop: CAIKSDLNTEAFF. CDR3 bases: TGTGCCATCAAAAGCGACCTGAACACTGAAGCTTTCTTT.

This chain links TRBV7-9 with TRBJ2-7, with 7 bases lining up with TRBD1. The CDR3 is made up of 16 amino acids. The germline CDR1 and CDR2 sequences are SEHNR and FQNEAQ (reference sequence). Trimming at V came to 1 base and at J to 0 bases, leaving 6 bases not matched to a gene. For the CDR3, the DNA is TGTGCCAGCAGCTTAGGCAGGACAGGTCTCTCCTACGAGCAGTACTTC. It is translated as CASSLGRTGLSYEQYF.

The chain employs TRBV7-2 and TRBJ1-1; 8 nucleotides line up with TRBD1. The ends lost 2 bases at V and 2 bases at J; junction bases unmatched: 1. Germline V gene sequence: CDR1 SGHTA, CDR2 FQGNSA. This CDR3 has 14 residues. The DNA for the CDR3 is TGTGCCAGCAGCTTACAGGGGGCCAACACTGAAGCTTTCTTT. Protein sequence: CASSLQGANTEAFF. Complete variable domain (other parts from reference TRBV7-2 and TRBJ1-1): GAGVSQSPSNKVTEKGKDVELRCDPISGHTALYWYRQSLGQGLEFLIYFQGNSAPDKSGLPSDRFSAERTGGSVSTLTIQRTQQEDSAVYLCASSLQGANTEAFFGQGTRLTVV.

This clone was recorded a few times. V is TRBV6-5 and J is TRBJ2-6; a possible D gene is TRBD1 (6 bases). Trimming cost V 9 bases and J 3 bases, with 12 bases left between them. Germline CDR1 and CDR2: MNHEY and SVGAGI. The CDR3 spans 14 residues. This CDR3 is CASNRDNGANVLTF. The CDR3 region has the DNA TGTGCCAGTAACAGGGACAATGGGGCCAACGTCCTGACTTTC.

The chain is built from TRBV6-6 and TRBJ1-2; 8 bases agree with TRBD1. CDR1 and CDR2 (germline): MNHNY, SVGAGI (reference sequence). J gave up 4 bases and V 6 bases, and 7 bases lay outside the gene matches. The CDR3 length is 14 residues. The CDR3, as DNA: TGTGCCAGCAGCCAGACAGGGGATGGCTATGGCTACACCTTC. Protein product: CASSQTGDGYGYTF.

In regard to this clone: The same CDR3 also results from other DNA sequences found in this sample. The chain couples TRBV11-2 to TRBJ1-2, with D uncertain. Trimming cost V 1 base and J 0 bases, with 6 bases left between them. Germline values: CDR1 SGHAT, CDR2 FQNNGV. The CDR3 covers 14 residues. CDR3 sequence reads: CASSLGGANYGYTF. Here the CDR3 DNA reads TGTGCCAGCAGCTTAGGCGGAGCTAACTATGGCTACACCTTC.

The V call is TRBV2, the J call TRBJ2-1, with 9 bases aligning to TRBD2. The CDR3 totals 11 residues. Looked up from germline, CDR1 is SNHLY and CDR2 is FYNNEI. V dropped 11 bases and J dropped 9; count of bases not matched to a gene: 5. CDR3: CAGGRAGEQFF. The CDR3 nucleotides read TGTGCCGGCGGGAGGGCGGGTGAGCAGTTCTTC.

J is TRBJ1-4 and V is TRBV6-6; no definite D call. Trimming took 5 bases from V and 7 from J, leaving 8 bases between them. In germline, CDR1 is MNHNY, CDR2 SVGAGI (reference sequence). The CDR3 spans 12 residues. The CDR3 is CASSPQAEKLFF. The CDR3 region has the DNA TGTGCCAGCAGTCCCCAGGCTGAAAAACTGTTTTTT.

The chain combines TRBV10-3 with TRBJ1-1; D gene uncertain. Germline values: CDR1 ENHRY, CDR2 SYGVKD. Trimming stripped 0 bases from V and 4 bases from J, with 12 bases between. The CDR3 length is 15 residues. The CDR3, as DNA: TGTGCCATCAGTGAGTCGAGAGGAGCGGTCACTGAAGCTTTCTTT. Amino acid sequence: CAISESRGAVTEAFF.

The rearrangement joins TRBV11-2 to TRBJ2-5, with 12 bases identical to TRBD2. CDR3 length: 15 amino acids. Trimming removed 4 bases from V and 5 bases from J; junction bases left unmatched: 5. The germline CDR1 and CDR2 sequences are SGHAT and FQNNGV. This CDR3 is CASSSDGTSGETQYF. The CDR3 DNA is TGTGCCAGCAGCTCCGACGGGACTAGCGGGGAGACCCAGTACTTC. Together with reference TRBV11-2 and TRBJ2-5, the CDR3 gives the full variable domain: EAGVAQSPRYKIIEKRQSVAFWCNPISGHATLYWYQQILGQGPKLLIQFQNNGVVDDSQLPKDRFSAERLKGVDSTLKIQPAKLEDSAVYLCASSSDGTSGETQYFGPGTRLLVL.

This chain links TRBV24-1 with TRBJ2-7, with D unclear. Trimming pared 6 bases from V and 12 bases from J, leaving 5 bases between. Germline CDR1 reads KGHDR; CDR2 reads SFDVKD. The length of the CDR3 is 8 residues. CDR3 amino acids: CATSFRYF. As DNA, the CDR3 is TGTGCCACCAGTTTTCGGTACTTC.

The V gene is TRBV7-8, the J gene TRBJ2-5; D possibly corresponds to TRBD2 (6 bases). Germline-derived CDR1 and CDR2 are SGHVS and FQNEAQ. V gave up 5 bases and J gave up 5 bases, with 12 bases separating them. This CDR3 has 13 amino acids. The CDR3 DNA sequence: TGTGCCAGCAGCCGACTAGATGAGGAGACCCAGTACTTC. This gives the protein CASSRLDEETQYF.

The rearrangement joins TRBV15 to TRBJ1-2, with TRBD1 identical over 9 bases. The CDR3 loop spans 16 amino acids. Germline lookup yields CDR1 LNHNV and CDR2 YYDKDF (reference sequence). After removal of 0 bases from V and 4 bases from J, the junction contained 6 bases not matched to a gene. The CDR3 region is CATSRERTGVLYGYTF. In DNA form, the CDR3 reads TGTGCCACCAGCAGAGAAAGGACAGGGGTACTCTATGGCTACACCTTC.

V and J are TRBV6-5 and TRBJ1-2; 8 bases match TRBD1. V shed 6 bases, J shed 4 bases, and the junction held 10 bases outside the gene matches. The CDR3 is 15 residues long. CDR1 is MNHEY, CDR2 SVGAGI, per germline. The CDR3 here is CASSLVQGAGYGYTF. CDR3 nucleotide sequence: TGTGCCAGCAGCCTAGTTCAGGGGGCCGGCTATGGCTACACCTTC.

This clone was seen just once. The rearrangement uses TRBV27 and TRBJ1-6; 7 bases agree with TRBD1. The CDR3 is made up of 16 amino acids. Germline V gives CDR1 MNHEY, CDR2 SMNVEV (reference sequence). V lost 3 bases and J lost 6; bases outside the gene matches: 8. CDR3 in amino acids: CASSFLRDSFNSPLHF. The CDR3 coding sequence is TGTGCCAGCAGTTTCCTCCGGGACAGTTTTAATTCACCCCTCCACTTT.

V is TRBV11-2 and J is TRBJ1-2; the D gene is possibly TRBD1 (5 bases). Deletions cut 0 bases from V and 4 bases from J, with 9 bases between. Germline V gives CDR1 SGHAT, CDR2 FQNNGV. This CDR3 comprises 14 residues. The CDR3 DNA reads as TGTGCCAGCAGCTTAGAGCAGGGAGGCTATGGCTACACCTTC. It codes for CASSLEQGGYGYTF.

The chain uses TRBV24-1 and TRBJ1-1, with 7 bases that match TRBD1. V trimming: 5 bases; J trimming: 3 bases; junction bases outside the gene matches: 17. This CDR3 spans 18 amino acids. Germline loops: CDR1 KGHDR, CDR2 SFDVKD. The CDR3 reads CATSVSNQRQGKDTEAFF. In nucleotides, the CDR3 is TGTGCCACCAGTGTATCGAATCAGAGACAGGGAAAAGACACTGAAGCTTTCTTT.

The chain links TRBV30 to TRBJ2-7, with TRBD2 as a possible D gene (6 bases). CDR3 length: 15 residues. Germline loops: CDR1 GTSNPN, CDR2 SVGIG (reference sequence). V gave up 1 base and J gave up 0 bases, with 13 bases separating them. CDR3 amino acids: CAWSGGRGSSYEQYF. The DNA for the CDR3 is TGTGCCTGGAGTGGGGGCCGGGGGAGCTCCTACGAGCAGTACTTC. The entire variable domain, with the rest obtained from reference TRBV30 and TRBJ2-7, is as follows: SQTIHQWPATLVQPVGSPLSLECTVEGTSNPNLYWYRQAAGRGLQLLFYSVGIGQISSEVPQNLSASRPQDRQFILSSKKLLLSDSGFYLCAWSGGRGSSYEQYFGPGTRLTVT.

This sequence joins TRBV10-2 and TRBJ1-6, with unresolved D. With 4 bases removed from V and 5 bases from J, the gap between germline ends came to 6 bases. Germline CDR1 is WSHSY and CDR2 is SAAADI. This CDR3 spans 13 amino acids. For the CDR3, the DNA is TGCGCCAGCAGTGGGTCCAATAATTCACCCCTCCACTTT. It specifies CASSGSNNSPLHF.

This chain connects TRBV5-1 to TRBJ2-3, with 12 bases that match TRBD1. The germline V gene has CDR1 SGHRS and CDR2 YFSETQ. This CDR3 spans 16 amino acids. Trimming removed 1 base from V and 6 bases from J; junction bases left unmatched: 6. The CDR3: CASSLPGTGGADTQYF. CDR3 sequence (DNA): TGCGCCAGCAGCTTGCCCGGGACAGGGGGCGCGGATACGCAGTATTTT. Using reference TRBV5-1 and TRBJ2-3 for the parts outside the CDR3, the full variable domain is KAGVTQTPRYLIKTRGQQVTLSCSPISGHRSVSWYQQTPGQGLQFLFEYFSETQRNKGNFPGRFSGRQFSNSRSEMNVSTLELGDSALYLCASSLPGTGGADTQYFGPGTRLTVL.

This chain uses TRBV10-3 with TRBJ2-5, with 8 bases lining up with TRBD2. This CDR3 has 14 residues. Unmatched junction bases numbered 8, after V lost 10 bases and J lost 1 base. In germline, CDR1 is ENHRY, CDR2 SYGVKD. The CDR3 is CASGFSGAQETQYF. CDR3 nucleotides: TGTGCCAGTGGGTTTAGCGGGGCCCAAGAGACCCAGTACTTC.

This chain joins TRBV29-1 and TRBJ1-6, with D possibly matching TRBD1 (5 bases). The CDR3 contains 13 residues. V was clipped by 4 bases and J by 9 bases, with 13 bases between them. Germline V CDR1 and CDR2: SQVTM, ANQGSEA. The CDR3 spells CSVGKGPGSPLHF. CDR3 bases: TGCAGCGTTGGGAAGGGGCCGGGTTCACCCCTCCACTTT. Complete variable domain (other parts from reference TRBV29-1 and TRBJ1-6): SAVISQKPSRDICQRGTSLTIQCQVDSQVTMMFWYRQQPGQSLTLIATANQGSEATYESGFVIDKFPISRPNLTFSTLTVSNMSPEDSSIYLCSVGKGPGSPLHFGNGTRLTVT.

This clone was recorded once. The rearrangement joins TRBV30 to TRBJ1-1; tentative D call: TRBD1 (6 bases). Germline CDR1 is GTSNPN and CDR2 is SVGIG (reference sequence). The CDR3 extends over 13 amino acids. Trimming removed 3 bases from V and 11 bases from J, with 19 bases in between. The CDR3 sequence is CAWRETGNERAFF. For the CDR3, the DNA is TGTGCCTGGAGGGAAACAGGGAATGAGCGGGCTTTCTTT.

The rearrangement joins TRBV18 to TRBJ1-2; the match to TRBD1 covers 8 bases. Per the germline V gene, CDR1 is KGHSH and CDR2 is LQKENI. V was clipped by 5 bases and J by 8 bases; unmatched bases: 1. The CDR3 totals 11 residues. The CDR3 reads CASSDRGGYTF. CDR3 coding DNA: TGTGCCAGCTCAGACAGGGGCGGCTACACCTTC.